Below, 17 T cell receptor beta chains from the same sample are listed, as sequenced in a study of human T cells and chemical hapten exposure. Time point in this sample: patch test 3, about 24 weeks after DPC sensitization. This sample's treatment: therapeutic diphenylcyclopropenone sensitization with weekly scalp DPC. MiXCR, run by TCRdb on the RACE reads, gives a single entry per CDR3 protein. The table records roughly 130,000 distinct CDR3 sequences, around 10% of them present only once. The sample was whole blood, taken in connection with sensitization to the hapten diphenylcyclopropenone (DPC). These receptors came from a woman aged 45-59 years with alopecia areata. Some clones in this sample may be carry-over from other donors' samples.

This clonotype came up a few times. The rearrangement links TRBV7-9 to TRBJ1-1; no reliable D call. This CDR3 contains 13 residues. Looked up from germline, CDR1 is SEHNR and CDR2 is FQNEAQ (reference sequence). The V gene lost 10 bases and the J gene lost 3 bases, with 15 bases spanning the gap. The CDR3 region has the DNA TGTGCCATCCTTATCTCTTCGGACACTGAAGCTTTCTTT. Its translation: CAILISSDTEAFF.

The chain has TRBV24-1 and TRBJ2-7; perhaps TRBD1 as D (6 bases). Trimming shortened V by 7 bases and J by 1 base, and 7 bases separated the two germline ends. CDR1 is KGHDR, CDR2 SFDVKD, per germline. The CDR3 is 12 amino acids. The CDR3 loop reads CATSTGSYEQYF. The CDR3 DNA follows: TGTGCCACCAGCACAGGGTCCTACGAGCAGTACTTC.

This chain uses TRBV7-9 with TRBJ2-7, with 8 bases aligning to TRBD2. The CDR3 covers 15 residues. Trimming at V came to 2 bases and at J to 0 bases, leaving 3 bases not matched to a gene. Germline V lookup: CDR1 SEHNR, CDR2 FQNEAQ (reference sequence). CDR3: CASSLTAGASYEQYF. CDR3 coding DNA: TGTGCCAGCAGCTTAACAGCGGGGGCCTCCTACGAGCAGTACTTC.

The chain uses TRBV27 and TRBJ2-5, with a weak D call TRBD2 (6 bases). The CDR3 has 16 residues. Germline V CDR1 and CDR2: MNHEY, SMNVEV (reference sequence). The ends were cut back, 4 bases at V and 2 bases at J, with 17 bases in the middle. The CDR3 region has the DNA TGTGCCAGCAGTTCAAGGACCGGGAGATATCAAGAGACCCAGTACTTC. Protein product: CASSSRTGRYQETQYF.

This clonotype was seen more than once but under ten times. The chain joins TRBV12-3 or TRBV12-4 to TRBJ1-5; D perhaps matches TRBD1 (6 bases). The CDR3 is 14 amino acids. The V end was cut by 5 bases, the J end by 2 bases, with 10 bases between. Written as DNA, the CDR3 is TGTGCCAGCAGTCCCTCAGGGGGCAATCAGCCCCAGCATTTT. As protein: CASSPSGGNQPQHF.

The rearrangement uses TRBV10-3 and TRBJ2-7; 9 bases are a match to TRBD2. Germline-derived CDR1 and CDR2 are ENHRY and SYGVKD. The V gene end was trimmed by 2 bases and the J gene end by 0 bases; junction bases not matched to a gene: 5. CDR3 size: 16 residues. CDR3 sequence: CAISEPGLANSYEQYF. The CDR3 region has the DNA TGTGCCATCAGTGAGCCAGGACTAGCGAACTCCTACGAGCAGTACTTC.

This clonotype was counted many times. This rearrangement joins TRBV6-1 to TRBJ2-7; D is uncertain. Per the germline V gene, CDR1 is MNHNS and CDR2 is SASEGT. V lost 2 bases and J lost 4, with 6 bases in between. The CDR3 has 12 amino acids. CDR3 protein: CASSEMRYEQYF. CDR3 bases: TGTGCCAGCAGTGAAATGAGGTACGAGCAGTACTTC.

There are many counts of this clonotype. The chain couples TRBV4-2 to TRBJ1-1, with 9 bases matching TRBD1. The CDR3 spans 14 residues. V shed 4 bases, J shed 5 bases, and the junction held 5 bases outside the gene matches. Per germline, CDR1 LGHNA and CDR2 YNFKEQ. The CDR3 DNA follows: TGTGCCAGCAGCCCACAGGGGGCCCAGACTGAAGCTTTCTTT. It encodes CASSPQGAQTEAFF.

This clonotype was detected a few times. V is TRBV5-6 and J is TRBJ2-5; 9 bases match TRBD2. The V gene's germline CDR1 is SGHDT and CDR2 YYEEEE. V lost 0 bases, J lost 5 bases, and 5 bases stayed unmatched. The CDR3 contains 15 residues. The CDR3 DNA is TGTGCCAGCAGCTTGGAGGTAGCGGGAGTGGAGACCCAGTACTTC. The encoded protein is CASSLEVAGVETQYF.

CDR3 region: CASGKAGAYEQYF. CDR3 nucleotides: TGTGCCAGCGGCAAGGCGGGGGCCTACGAGCAGTACTTC. This sequence joins TRBV3-1 and TRBJ2-7; 7 positions match TRBD2. Unmatched junction bases numbered 6, after V lost 8 bases and J lost 2 bases. The CDR3 spans 13 residues. Germline-derived CDR1 and CDR2 are LGHDT and YNNKEL (reference sequence).

This clonotype was seen repeatedly, ten times or more. The J gene is TRBJ2-7, the V gene TRBV9; D not resolved. V gave up 2 bases and J gave up 6 bases, with 12 bases separating them. The germline gives CDR1 SGDLS, CDR2 YYNGEE. The CDR3 extends over 13 amino acids. The CDR3 coding sequence is TGTGCCAGCAGCGTCGATGGCTGGGGCGAGCAGTACTTC. Translated: CASSVDGWGEQYF. Full variable domain (outside the CDR3, taken from reference TRBV9 and TRBJ2-7): DSGVTQTPKHLITATGQRVTLRCSPRSGDLSVYWYQQSLDQGLQFLIQYYNGEERAKGNILERFSAQQFPDLHSELNLSSLELGDSALYFCASSVDGWGEQYFGPGTRLTVT.

The chain employs TRBV6-2 or TRBV6-3 and TRBJ2-7, with 7 nucleotides matching TRBD2. The junction had 6 bases not matched to a gene; V was cut back by 6 bases and J by 4 bases. The CDR3 runs 13 residues. Germline-derived CDR1 and CDR2 are MNHEY and SVGEGT. CDR3 protein: CASRSSGPYEQYF. Written as DNA, the CDR3 is TGTGCCAGCAGATCTAGCGGACCATACGAGCAGTACTTC.

This clonotype was seen a handful of times. V and J are TRBV28 and TRBJ1-1; a weak D match, TRBD1 (6 bases). The CDR3 spans 16 residues. Trimming cost V 5 bases and J 3 bases, with 19 bases left between them. Germline V gives CDR1 MDHEN, CDR2 SYDVKM. The DNA for the CDR3 is TGTGCCAGCAGTCCAATGAGGGGGGAGTTGGACACTGAAGCTTTCTTT. Residues: CASSPMRGELDTEAFF.

This clonotype has at least ten counts. The chain employs TRBV6-5 and TRBJ2-7; 9 bases match TRBD2. Germline-derived CDR1 and CDR2 are MNHEY and SVGAGI. The V gene end was trimmed by 1 base and the J gene end by 4 bases; junction bases not matched to a gene: 5. The CDR3 sequence is 15 residues long. CDR3 region: CASSYWDSGSYEQYF. The CDR3 bases are TGTGCCAGCAGTTACTGGGATAGCGGGAGTTACGAGCAGTACTTC.

This clonotype has ten or more counts. The chain couples TRBV12-3 or TRBV12-4 to TRBJ2-3; D is unresolved. Trimming stripped 1 base from V and 8 bases from J, with 10 bases between. This CDR3 spans 13 amino acids. CDR3 sequence reads: CASSLEAPRTQYF. The CDR3 bases are TGTGCCAGCAGTTTAGAGGCCCCCCGTACGCAGTATTTT.

At least ten counts were recorded for this clonotype. The chain has TRBV27 and TRBJ2-3; D not resolved. CDR1 MNHEY and CDR2 SMNVEV come from the germline V gene (reference sequence). V was cut by 4 bases and J by 5 bases, with 4 bases left in between. The CDR3 runs 11 residues. The chain's CDR3 is CASSYRDTQYF. In DNA form, the CDR3 reads TGTGCCAGCAGTTATCGAGATACGCAGTATTTT.

This clonotype was seen only a few times. V usage is TRBV4-3 and J usage is TRBJ2-1; TRBD2 matches at 14 bases. Per germline, CDR1 LGHNA and CDR2 YSLEER. V lost 2 bases, J lost 12 bases, and 6 bases stayed unmatched. This CDR3 spans 15 amino acids. CDR3 sequence (DNA): TGCGCCAGCAGCCAATCGGGACTAGCGGGGGCTCTGCAGTTCTTC. Protein product: CASSQSGLAGALQFF.